The next 5 T cell receptor beta chains were all read from a single sample in a study of T cells after yellow fever vaccination. Each CDR3 protein is one row after TCRdb ran MiXCR on the 5' RACE reads. The sample records about 140,000 distinct CDR3 sequences, 6.6% being singletons. This specimen consisted of CD4+ T cells sorted from PBMCs, obtained 10 days after the yellow fever booster vaccination. The source is a man aged 30-40 years who received the YFV17D yellow fever vaccine.

The chain uses TRBV18 and TRBJ2-1; D ambiguous. Germline V CDR1 and CDR2: KGHSH, LQKENI. CDR3 length equals 12 residues. The ends were cut back, 3 bases at V and 7 bases at J, with 7 bases in the middle. The CDR3 loop reads CASSPAGNEQFF. CDR3 bases: TGTGCCAGCTCACCGGCCGGGAATGAGCAGTTCTTC.

This clonotype occurred many times. The chain links TRBV5-1 to TRBJ2-2; TRBD2 matches 11 bases. CDR3 length equals 16 residues. With V trimmed by 7 bases and J by 5 bases, 10 bases remained unmatched. Germline V gene lookup returns CDR1 SGHRS and CDR2 YFSETQ. The CDR3, as DNA: TGCGCCAGCTATGTAGCGGGAGGGCCGGGGACCGGGGAGCTGTTTTTT. This translates into CASYVAGGPGTGELFF.

The sample holds many counts of this clonotype. This sequence joins TRBV20-1 and TRBJ2-2; maybe TRBD1 (6 bases). Per the germline V gene, CDR1 is DFQATT and CDR2 is SNEGSKA (reference sequence). The length of the CDR3 is 14 residues. Trimming shortened V by 6 bases and J by 1 base, and 12 bases separated the two germline ends. The CDR3 sequence: CSATGRRNTGELFF. DNA for the CDR3: TGCAGTGCCACAGGGCGGAGGAACACCGGGGAGCTGTTTTTT.

This clonotype was found many times. This rearrangement joins TRBV18 to TRBJ2-5; the D is unclear. The V gene lost 3 bases and the J gene lost 1 base, with 9 bases spanning the gap. The CDR3 is made up of 14 amino acids. Germline V gene lookup returns CDR1 KGHSH and CDR2 LQKENI. The CDR3 spells CASSPQNLQETQYF. The CDR3 DNA reads TGTGCCAGCTCACCCCAAAACCTCCAAGAGACCCAGTACTTC.

This clonotype was counted at least ten times. The chain carries TRBV7-2 and TRBJ2-1; 11 nucleotides line up with TRBD2. This CDR3 has 15 amino acids. CDR1 and CDR2 (germline): SGHTA, FQGNSA. V was clipped by 1 base and J by 10 bases; unmatched bases: 6. The CDR3 reads CASSLGSLAGGEQFF. The CDR3 region has the DNA TGTGCCAGCAGCTTAGGGTCCCTAGCGGGAGGCGAGCAGTTCTTC.